Presented here are 24 T cell receptor beta chains from one specimen sequenced in a study of blood T cell repertoires in COVID-19. Libraries were prepared by immunoSEQ multiplex PCR; TCRdb keeps only in-frame clonotypes and omits some of them. The sample consists of 130,000 to 150,000 clones, 88% of them appearing once. The sequenced sample was peripheral blood. Receptor source: a man aged 50 to 59 with active or convalescent COVID-19.

The V gene is TRBV10-2, the J gene TRBJ2-5, with 11 bases lining up with TRBD1. The CDR3 has 15 amino acids. After removal of 6 bases from V and 4 bases from J, the junction contained 7 bases not matched to a gene. CDR1 and CDR2 (germline): WSHSY, SAAADI. The DNA of the CDR3 is TGCGCCAGCAGGTTGGACAGGGGGCGCGTAGAGACCCAGTACTTC. Protein sequence: CASRLDRGRVETQYF.

This chain joins TRBV7-8 and TRBJ2-7; TRBD2 aligns across 8 bases. Germline V lookup: CDR1 SGHVS, CDR2 FQNEAQ. The CDR3 is 15 residues long. Losses at the gene ends were 1 base for V and 0 bases for J; bases not matched to a gene: 2. The CDR3 reads CASSLGSGGSYEQYF. The CDR3 nucleotides read TGTGCCAGCAGCTTAGGGAGCGGGGGCTCCTACGAGCAGTACTTC.

This sequence joins TRBV24-1 and TRBJ2-5; 12 positions agree with TRBD1. Trimming took 2 bases from V and 5 from J; bases not matched to a gene: 8. This CDR3 is built from 17 residues. Looked up from germline, CDR1 is KGHDR and CDR2 is SFDVKD. Here the CDR3 reads CATSDYRDRGRVETQYF. Here the CDR3 DNA reads TGTGCCACCAGTGATTACCGGGACAGGGGGCGTGTTGAGACCCAGTACTTC.

The chain carries TRBV28 and TRBJ2-7, with D possibly being TRBD2 (5 bases). Germline lookup yields CDR1 MDHEN and CDR2 SYDVKM. Trimming pared 9 bases from V and 2 bases from J, leaving 14 bases between. The CDR3 spans 13 residues. CDR3 nucleotide sequence: TGTGCCAGTCGAGCGGTAACCCCCTACGAGCAGTACTTC. It translates to CASRAVTPYEQYF.

The chain employs TRBV14 and TRBJ1-2, with 7 bases identical to TRBD1. Trimming took 6 bases from V and 5 from J; bases not matched to a gene: 3. CDR3 length: 12 amino acids. Germline V gives CDR1 SGHDN, CDR2 FVKESK. The CDR3 spells CASRGTDYGYTF. CDR3 DNA: TGTGCCAGCAGGGGGACAGATTATGGCTACACCTTC.

This clone has only one observation. The chain recombines TRBV5-1 with TRBJ2-7, with D possibly being TRBD1 (6 bases). Germline V CDR1 and CDR2: SGHRS, YFSETQ. The V end lost 3 bases, the J end lost 5 bases, and 15 bases lay between the germline ends. The CDR3 sequence is 14 residues long. The CDR3 DNA reads as TGCGCCAGCAGCTACGGACAGAGGGCGGACGAGCAGTACTTC. Protein sequence: CASSYGQRADEQYF. The whole variable domain, remainder taken from reference TRBV5-1 and TRBJ2-7, is KAGVTQTPRYLIKTRGQQVTLSCSPISGHRSVSWYQQTPGQGLQFLFEYFSETQRNKGNFPGRFSGRQFSNSRSEMNVSTLELGDSALYLCASSYGQRADEQYFGPGTRLTVT.

This sequence joins TRBV5-6 and TRBJ1-1; TRBD1 matches at 7 bases. CDR3 length equals 15 residues. V gave up 2 bases and J gave up 0 bases; unmatched junction bases: 4. Per the germline V gene, CDR1 is SGHDT and CDR2 is YYEEEE. CDR3 region: CASSFERGLNTEAFF. The CDR3 region has the DNA TGTGCCAGCAGCTTCGAGAGGGGGCTGAACACTGAAGCTTTCTTT.

The rearrangement links TRBV6-5 to TRBJ2-5; TRBD1 aligns across 9 bases. The ends lost 10 bases at V and 4 bases at J; junction bases unmatched: 10. Germline V gene lookup returns CDR1 MNHEY and CDR2 SVGAGI. The CDR3 consists of 14 residues. CDR3 loop: CATSGQGGGETQYF. For the CDR3, the DNA is TGTGCCACCTCGGGACAGGGAGGCGGAGAGACCCAGTACTTC.

The rearrangement joins TRBV6-4 to TRBJ1-4; TRBD1 is a possible D gene (5 bases). With 5 bases removed from V and 3 bases from J, the gap between germline ends came to 7 bases. This CDR3 comprises 13 residues. Germline V gives CDR1 MRHNA, CDR2 SNTAGT. The CDR3 protein is CASSRQSNEKLFF. The CDR3 coding sequence is TGTGCCAGCAGTCGACAGTCTAATGAAAAACTGTTTTTT.

V and J are TRBV5-1 and TRBJ2-7; 7 bases are a match to TRBD1. Germline V lookup: CDR1 SGHRS, CDR2 YFSETQ. Trimming at V came to 4 bases and at J to 2 bases, leaving 3 bases not matched to a gene. There are 13 residues in the CDR3. In DNA form, the CDR3 reads TGCGCCAGCAGCCGGGACAGCGCCTACGAGCAGTACTTC. It translates to CASSRDSAYEQYF.

The genes are TRBV15 and TRBJ2-5; D possibly corresponds to TRBD2 (6 bases). V was trimmed by 1 base and J by 4 bases, leaving 13 bases between them. From germline, CDR1 is LNHNV and CDR2 YYDKDF (reference sequence). CDR3 length: 15 residues. The CDR3 protein is CATSRGTKRGETQYF. The CDR3 DNA follows: TGTGCCACCAGCAGAGGGACTAAAAGGGGAGAGACCCAGTACTTC. The full variable domain, with the rest looked up from reference TRBV15 and TRBJ2-5, is DAMVIQNPRYQVTQFGKPVTLSCSQTLNHNVMYWYQQKSSQAPKLLFHYYDKDFNNEADTPDNFQSRRPNTSFCFLDIRSPGLGDTAMYLCATSRGTKRGETQYFGPGTRLLVL.

J is TRBJ2-7 and V is TRBV5-1, with D tentatively TRBD2 (5 bases). Trimming left V 0 bases short and J 2 bases short, with 9 bases between. Germline-derived CDR1 and CDR2 are SGHRS and YFSETQ. The CDR3 spans 14 residues. CDR3 protein: CASSLDGGTYEQYF. In nucleotides, the CDR3 is TGCGCCAGCAGCTTGGATGGAGGCACCTACGAGCAGTACTTC.

The V and J genes are TRBV14 and TRBJ1-6, with D possibly being TRBD1 (5 bases). The CDR3 contains 14 residues. V was clipped by 4 bases and J by 10 bases, with 14 bases between them. Germline assignment: CDR1 SGHDN and CDR2 FVKESK. CDR3 nucleotides: TGTGCCAGCAGCCCCCGACAGAGTTCGTCACCCCTCCACTTT. Residues: CASSPRQSSSPLHF.

This clone was picked up one time. The rearrangement links TRBV28 to TRBJ2-7; TRBD1 is a possible D gene (6 bases). Trimming pared 2 bases from V and 2 bases from J, leaving 19 bases between. Germline CDR1 is MDHEN and CDR2 is SYDVKM. CDR3 size: 17 residues. The CDR3, as DNA: TGTGCCAGCAGTTTACCCCTCAGGGGCGGGTCGGCCTACGAGCAGTACTTC. It encodes CASSLPLRGGSAYEQYF.

This chain links TRBV24-1 with TRBJ2-5; TRBD2 matches at 9 bases. V shed 3 bases, J shed 4 bases, and the junction held 5 bases outside the gene matches. The V gene's germline CDR1 is KGHDR and CDR2 SFDVKD. The CDR3 extends over 15 amino acids. The CDR3 coding sequence is TGTGCCACCAGTGATCCGGCGGGAGGGCCAGAGACCCAGTACTTC. Its translation: CATSDPAGGPETQYF.

The rearrangement joins TRBV5-6 to TRBJ1-1; D not resolved. Trimming shortened V by 0 bases and J by 0 bases, and 15 bases separated the two germline ends. Germline V gene data show CDR1 as SGHDT and CDR2 as YYEEEE. CDR3 length: 17 residues. The chain's CDR3 is CASSLGLRPTMNTEAFF. CDR3 coding DNA: TGTGCCAGCAGCTTGGGGCTCCGGCCGACTATGAACACTGAAGCTTTCTTT.

CDR3 bases: TGCGCCAGCAGCCAGCCTACTGCCGGAGTTCTCACAGATACGCAGTATTTT. As protein: CASSQPTAGVLTDTQYF. This chain connects TRBV4-1 to TRBJ2-3; D unclear. Germline-derived CDR1 and CDR2 are MGHRA and YSYEKL. There are 17 residues in the CDR3. Trimming removed 3 bases from V and 2 bases from J, with 18 bases in between.

V gene TRBV30 combines with J gene TRBJ1-3; no firm D call. Germline CDR1 and CDR2: GTSNPN and SVGIG (reference sequence). The CDR3 loop spans 14 amino acids. The germline V and J ends were trimmed by 4 bases and 0 bases, with 10 bases remaining between them. CDR3: CAWKESRSGNTIYF. The DNA for the CDR3 is TGTGCCTGGAAGGAGTCGCGCTCTGGAAACACCATATATTTT.

Details on this clone: The junction departs from germline at one end; a sequencing error may be responsible. This chain connects TRBV18 to TRBJ1-5; tentatively, D is TRBD1 (5 bases). This CDR3 is built from 15 residues. Germline V gene lookup returns CDR1 KGHSH and CDR2 LQKENI. CDR3 in DNA: TGTGCCAGCTCACCAAAAGGTCAGGGCAACCAGCCCCAGCATTTT. Amino acids: CASSPKGQGNQPQHF.

The chain joins TRBV5-6 to TRBJ2-2; 12 bases line up with TRBD2. In germline, CDR1 is SGHDT, CDR2 YYEEEE. The V segment lost 4 bases and the J segment 5 bases; nucleotides outside the gene matches: 6. CDR3 length: 16 amino acids. CDR3 DNA sequence: TGTGCCAGCAGCCTTCTAGCGGGAGGGCGGACCGGGGAGCTGTTTTTT. Protein: CASSLLAGGRTGELFF.

The chain recombines TRBV5-8 with TRBJ1-4; no clear D. V lost 5 bases and J lost 0, with 11 bases in between. The CDR3 consists of 15 residues. From germline, CDR1 is SGHTS and CDR2 YDEGEE. The CDR3 loop is CASRNWRTTNEKLFF. Here the CDR3 DNA reads TGTGCCAGCAGAAACTGGAGGACAACTAATGAAAAACTGTTTTTT.

The genes are TRBV19 and TRBJ1-1; TRBD1 agrees at 7 bases. This CDR3 comprises 14 residues. The ends lost 7 bases at V and 5 bases at J; junction bases unmatched: 10. Germline CDR1 reads LNHDA; CDR2 reads SQIVND (reference sequence). The CDR3 DNA follows: TGTGCCAGTAACAAAAAACAGGGGACGACTGAAGCTTTCTTT. Protein sequence: CASNKKQGTTEAFF.

J is TRBJ2-5 and V is TRBV20-1; no reliable D call. V was shortened by 6 bases and J by 0 bases, with 5 bases between the two germline ends. The CDR3 extends over 11 amino acids. Germline V gives CDR1 DFQATT, CDR2 SNEGSKA (reference sequence). CDR3 coding DNA: TGCAGTGCCCAGGACCAAGAGACCCAGTACTTC. Its protein is CSAQDQETQYF.

The J gene is TRBJ2-2, the V gene TRBV6-5, with TRBD1 matching 7 bases. Per germline, CDR1 MNHEY and CDR2 SVGAGI. The CDR3 spans 15 residues. V lost 2 bases and J lost 6; bases outside the gene matches: 6. CDR3 DNA: TGTGCCAGCAGTTACCAAGGGGGCGCGGCCGGGGAGCTGTTTTTT. Protein product: CASSYQGGAAGELFF.